The 14 T cell receptor beta chains in this list originate from one sample, sequenced in a study of Graves' ophthalmopathy and Graves' hyperthyroidism (dated by TCRdb to the late 2010s). The sequencing machine was an Illumina HiSeq 2000. For repertoire sequencing, TCR beta CDR3 regions were amplified from RNA transcripts. A first-round RT-PCR used HTBI primers with the Qiagen OneStep RT-PCR kit, followed by a second-round multiplex PCR, size selection and purification. TCRdb reprocessed the public reads (quality trimming at Q25 with fastp, clone calling with MiXCR) and kept in-frame beta chains. Every distinct CDR3 protein forms one entry, paired with its most common genes and DNA. Recorded for this sample are 600,000 to 950,000 distinct CDR3 sequences; 40% of them occurred a single time. The ten largest make up 44% of the sample. The source material was peripheral blood. The origin of the receptors is an adult man with Graves' ophthalmopathy.

In nucleotides, the CDR3 is TGTGCCAGCAGCCCCCGGCCGGGACAGGGTTTTTACGAGCAGTACTTC. Translated, it gives CASSPRPGQGFYEQYF. The chain couples TRBV11-2 to TRBJ2-7; 9 bases are a match to TRBD1. The CDR3 consists of 16 residues. With 5 bases clipped from V and 4 bases from J, the junction kept 12 bases outside the gene matches. In germline, CDR1 is SGHAT, CDR2 FQNNGV. The full variable domain, in which reference TRBV11-2 and TRBJ2-7 provide the parts outside the CDR3, is EAGVAQSPRYKIIEKRQSVAFWCNPISGHATLYWYQQILGQGPKLLIQFQNNGVVDDSQLPKDRFSAERLKGVDSTLKIQPAKLEDSAVYLCASSPRPGQGFYEQYFGPGTRLTVT.

The V call is TRBV6-6, the J call TRBJ2-7; D is possibly TRBD1 (6 bases). Trimming shortened V by 7 bases and J by 2 bases, and 21 bases separated the two germline ends. Germline CDR1 reads MNHNY; CDR2 reads SVGAGI (reference sequence). The CDR3 loop spans 16 amino acids. The CDR3 spells CASTEKETGLAYEQYF. CDR3 coding DNA: TGTGCCAGCACTGAAAAGGAGACAGGCCTAGCCTACGAGCAGTACTTC.

At least ten counts were recorded for this clonotype. The gene calls are TRBV9 and TRBJ2-6; D might be TRBD1 (6 bases). Germline V gene sequence: CDR1 SGDLS, CDR2 YYNGEE. This CDR3 is 19 amino acids long. Trimming left V 3 bases short and J 0 bases short, with 19 bases between. The CDR3: CASSAQERTVLSGANVLTF. The CDR3 DNA sequence: TGTGCCAGCAGCGCTCAGGAGAGGACAGTCCTCTCTGGGGCCAACGTCCTGACTTTC.

The chain employs TRBV6-1 and TRBJ1-3; D is unresolved. V shed 5 bases and J shed 3 bases, with 14 bases lying between them. CDR1 and CDR2 from the germline V gene are MNHNS and SASEGT. CDR3 size: 15 residues. The CDR3: CASSQSAGIGNTIYF. The CDR3, as DNA: TGTGCCAGCAGTCAATCCGCGGGGATTGGAAACACCATATATTTT.

This clonotype was recorded at least ten times. An end of the junction differs from the germline gene, which may be a read error. This chain connects TRBV10-3 to TRBJ1-6; D perhaps matches TRBD1 (5 bases). The length of the CDR3 is 13 residues. Germline CDR1 is ENHRY and CDR2 is SYGVKD. The CDR3 DNA reads TGTGCCAGCAGTTACAAAGGGGCTCGACCCCTCCACTTT. It codes for CASSYKGARPLHF.

A word on this clonotype: A read error may explain this, as a much larger clone is one base away. This rearrangement joins TRBV29-1 to TRBJ2-7, with D perhaps being TRBD1 or TRBD2 (5 bases each). The germline V gene encodes CDR1 SQVTM and CDR2 ANQGSEA. With 6 bases removed from V and 1 base from J, the gap between germline ends came to 16 bases. This CDR3 is 14 amino acids long. The CDR3 DNA sequence: TGCAGCGTCGCCGGGGCAGGGAAATCCTACGAGCAGTACTTC. Its protein product is CSVAGAGKSYEQYF.

A remark on this clonotype: Just one base apart from a much larger clone, this may be a read error. J is TRBJ2-7 and V is TRBV20-1; tentative D call: TRBD1 (6 bases). The length of the CDR3 is 15 residues. Deletions cut 1 base from V and 5 bases from J, with 18 bases between. In germline, CDR1 is DFQATT, CDR2 SNEGSKA (reference sequence). The CDR3 loop is CSARGGDTLANEQYF. DNA for the CDR3: TGCAGTGCTAGAGGTGGGGACACCCTGGCCAACGAGCAGTACTTC.

This chain connects TRBV6-5 to TRBJ1-5; 11 bases agree with TRBD1. The CDR3 runs 16 residues. The germline V gene encodes CDR1 MNHEY and CDR2 SVGAGI. Germline trimming cut 6 bases from V and 4 bases from J; bases unmatched to any gene: 8. The CDR3: CASSRGQGARNQPQHF. CDR3 bases: TGTGCCAGCAGCCGCGGACAGGGGGCGAGAAATCAGCCCCAGCATTTT.

This clonotype has ten or more counts. The chain links TRBV10-1 to TRBJ2-2; perhaps TRBD2 as D (6 bases). The CDR3 is made up of 16 amino acids. The germline gives CDR1 WNHNN, CDR2 SYGVQD (reference sequence). Trimming removed 3 bases at V and 4 bases at J, with 15 bases between. CDR3 bases: TGCGCCAGCAGTGACCCCGGGCGGGACGGCACCGGGGAGCTGTTTTTT. This translates into CASSDPGRDGTGELFF.

This clonotype was recorded at least ten times. The chain recombines TRBV7-9 with TRBJ2-7, with 8 bases identical to TRBD2. CDR3 size: 14 residues. CDR1 is SEHNR and CDR2 is FQNEAQ in the germline V gene (reference sequence). Trimming removed 3 bases from V and 2 bases from J; junction bases left unmatched: 3. The CDR3 DNA reads TGTGCCAGCAGCTTCAGCGGGAGCCCCTACGAGCAGTACTTC. Its translation is CASSFSGSPYEQYF.

This clonotype showed up many times. The chain links TRBV9 to TRBJ1-3; 7 positions match TRBD1. The CDR3 loop spans 15 amino acids. The trim removed 4 bases at V and 5 bases at J, leaving 9 bases unmatched. Germline V lookup: CDR1 SGDLS, CDR2 YYNGEE. In nucleotides, the CDR3 is TGTGCCAGCAGCCCACACAGGGGAGGGCGAAACACCATATATTTT. Protein sequence: CASSPHRGGRNTIYF.

The chain couples TRBV12-3 or TRBV12-4 to TRBJ2-5; D might be TRBD2 (7 bases). V was pared by 1 base and J by 5 bases, with 14 bases between. This CDR3 spans 15 amino acids. This CDR3 reads CASSLEGGAYETQYF. The CDR3 nucleotides are TGTGCCAGCAGTTTAGAAGGGGGGGCTTATGAGACCCAGTACTTC.

This clonotype appeared a few times. This chain joins TRBV20-1 and TRBJ1-5; D not resolved. This CDR3 spans 14 amino acids. The V end lost 8 bases, the J end lost 1 base, and 15 bases lay between the germline ends. Germline V gives CDR1 DFQATT, CDR2 SNEGSKA (reference sequence). The CDR3: CSLTGDSSNQPQHF. CDR3 DNA sequence: TGCAGTCTGACCGGGGATTCAAGCAATCAGCCCCAGCATTTT.

The rearrangement uses TRBV7-9 and TRBJ2-5; 7 bases align to TRBD1. CDR1 SEHNR and CDR2 FQNEAQ come from the germline V gene (reference sequence). V dropped 5 bases and J dropped 2; count of bases not matched to a gene: 8. This CDR3 contains 15 residues. This CDR3 reads CASSNLQTGQETQYF. The CDR3 DNA sequence: TGTGCCAGCAGCAACCTACAGACAGGGCAAGAGACCCAGTACTTC. Complete variable domain (other parts from reference TRBV7-9 and TRBJ2-5): DTGVSQNPRHKITKRGQNVTFRCDPISEHNRLYWYRQTLGQGPEFLTYFQNEAQLEKSRLLSDRFSAERPKGSFSTLEIQRTEQGDSAMYLCASSNLQTGQETQYFGPGTRLLVL.